The 22 T cell receptor beta chains below were found in one sample sequenced in a study of T cells in Graves' hyperthyroidism and ophthalmopathy. The investigators amplified TCR beta CDR3 regions from RNA transcripts. Researchers ran a first-round RT-PCR on the TCR CDR3 using the HTBI primer set. In TCRdb, the multiplex PCR reads were re-called with MiXCR into one record per CDR3 protein. This table holds over 700,000 distinct CDR3 sequences, about 35% found once. The material sequenced was blood. These receptors all stem from a woman aged 40 to 55 with Graves' hyperthyroidism.

The chain combines TRBV7-2 with TRBJ1-2; D uncertain. This CDR3 spans 17 amino acids. Germline assignment: CDR1 SGHTA and CDR2 FQGNSA. Trimming cost V 5 bases and J 3 bases, with 22 bases left between them. The CDR3 here is CASSRRHLPVADYGYTF. CDR3 sequence (DNA): TGTGCCAGCAGCCGACGGCACCTCCCAGTCGCCGACTATGGCTACACCTTC.

The chain links TRBV5-6 to TRBJ2-5; D perhaps matches TRBD1 (5 bases). CDR3 length equals 14 residues. Germline V lookup: CDR1 SGHDT, CDR2 YYEEEE. The germline V and J ends were trimmed by 1 base and 3 bases, with 10 bases remaining between them. The CDR3 sequence is CASSLLTVEETQYF. As DNA, the CDR3 is TGTGCCAGCAGCTTGTTGACAGTAGAAGAGACCCAGTACTTC.

This clonotype was picked up a small number of times. The chain has TRBV27 and TRBJ2-7; D is unresolved. V was cut by 2 bases and J by 5 bases, with 16 bases left in between. The CDR3 consists of 15 residues. CDR1 and CDR2 from the germline V gene are MNHEY and SMNVEV (reference sequence). CDR3 coding DNA: TGTGCCAGCAGTTTAAGACGGCCAAGGTCCGACGAGCAGTACTTC. Translating it yields CASSLRRPRSDEQYF.

V gene TRBV19 combines with J gene TRBJ1-5, with 9 bases that match TRBD1. Trimming took 3 bases from V and 5 from J; bases not matched to a gene: 5. The germline V gene has CDR1 LNHDA and CDR2 SQIVND (reference sequence). This CDR3 contains 15 residues. For the CDR3, the DNA is TGTGCCAGTAGTATGGACAGGGGTGGGTATCAGCCCCAGCATTTT. This gives the protein CASSMDRGGYQPQHF.

This clonotype has just a few counts. V and J are TRBV9 and TRBJ1-1; 7 bases line up with TRBD1. Trimming removed 4 bases from V and 2 bases from J; junction bases left unmatched: 14. Per germline, CDR1 SGDLS and CDR2 YYNGEE. The CDR3 totals 17 residues. The CDR3 sequence: CASSPPPTGNQNTEAFF. CDR3 nucleotides: TGTGCCAGCAGCCCTCCCCCGACAGGGAACCAAAACACTGAAGCTTTCTTT.

This clonotype was seen only a few times. The chain carries TRBV7-2 and TRBJ1-4; unclear D gene. V was cut by 2 bases and J by 6 bases, with 25 bases left in between. Per germline, CDR1 SGHTA and CDR2 FQGNSA. The CDR3 consists of 19 residues. CDR3 residues: CASSLNSPLGRGRDEKLFF. CDR3 sequence (DNA): TGTGCCAGCAGCTTAAACTCCCCCCTCGGACGCGGACGTGATGAAAAACTGTTTTTT.

Notes on this clonotype: This clone may be a read error of a much larger clone one base away. The chain recombines TRBV7-2 with TRBJ2-7; 7 nucleotides align to TRBD1. CDR1 and CDR2 (germline): SGHTA, FQGNSA. After removal of 6 bases from V and 5 bases from J, the junction contained 7 bases not matched to a gene. The CDR3 length is 13 residues. CDR3 in DNA: TGTGCCAGCAGACAGGGGTTATCCCACGAGCAGTACTTC. Its translation: CASRQGLSHEQYF.

The V gene is TRBV2, the J gene TRBJ1-5; D gene uncertain. Trimming removed 5 bases from V and 4 bases from J, with 12 bases in between. The CDR3 sequence is 14 residues long. The germline V gene has CDR1 SNHLY and CDR2 FYNNEI. This CDR3 is CASSPVELNQPQHF. CDR3 nucleotide sequence: TGTGCCAGCAGTCCCGTGGAACTAAATCAGCCCCAGCATTTT.

This clonotype appeared many times. The CDR3 spells CATSDAGTGDGYTF. CDR3 DNA: TGTGCCACCAGTGATGCCGGGACAGGGGACGGCTACACCTTC. This chain connects TRBV24-1 to TRBJ1-2; 10 bases match TRBD1. V lost 3 bases to trimming and J lost 8 bases; unmatched junction nucleotides: 5. The CDR3 covers 14 residues. CDR1 and CDR2 from the germline V gene are KGHDR and SFDVKD.

As for this clonotype: Relative to the germline gene, one junction end is altered; a read error may explain this. Written as DNA, the CDR3 is TGTGCTAGTAACCAGGGCATATACTATGGCTACACCTTC. This sequence encodes CASNQGIYYGYTF. The chain employs TRBV19 and TRBJ1-2; maybe TRBD1 (5 bases). The CDR3 is made up of 13 amino acids. Germline V gene sequence: CDR1 LNHDA, CDR2 SQIVND (reference sequence).

A remark on this clonotype: The junction does not match germline at one end; this may be a read error. The J gene is TRBJ1-3, the V gene TRBV7-6; the D is unclear. This CDR3 is 14 amino acids long. Germline-derived CDR1 and CDR2 are SGHVS and FNYEAQ. In nucleotides, the CDR3 is TGTGCCAGCAGCTCAAGTCACTCTGGAAACACCGTATATTTT. As protein: CASSSSHSGNTVYF.

Ten or more counts support this clonotype. The V call is TRBV7-2, the J call TRBJ2-3; possible D gene TRBD1, 6 bases. The CDR3 totals 14 residues. The V end was cut by 7 bases, the J end by 0 bases, with 11 bases between. The V gene's germline CDR1 is SGHTA and CDR2 FQGNSA. The CDR3, as DNA: TGTGCCAGCATTAGAGGGGGAAGCACAGATACGCAGTATTTT. This sequence encodes CASIRGGSTDTQYF.

A few counts support this clonotype. This sequence joins TRBV10-3 and TRBJ2-3, with 8 nucleotides matching TRBD1. Per the germline V gene, CDR1 is ENHRY and CDR2 is SYGVKD. J lost 1 base, V lost 8 bases, and 5 bases had no gene match. CDR3 length: 14 residues. CDR3 coding DNA: TGTGCCATCGCGGGACAGGACGGCACAGATACGCAGTATTTT. This encodes CAIAGQDGTDTQYF.

This clonotype was seen ten or more times. The rearrangement uses TRBV7-2 and TRBJ1-6, with D possibly TRBD1 on 6 matching bases. Trimming removed 4 bases from V and 9 bases from J, with 13 bases in between. The CDR3 covers 14 residues. Germline V CDR1 and CDR2: SGHTA, FQGNSA. CDR3 protein: CASSSFHRASPLHF. The CDR3 DNA follows: TGTGCCAGCAGCTCGTTTCACAGGGCTTCACCCCTCCACTTT.

This clonotype was detected ten times or more. The rearrangement links TRBV19 to TRBJ2-5; D might be TRBD1 (6 bases). Trimming shortened V by 8 bases and J by 5 bases, and 12 bases separated the two germline ends. CDR1 is LNHDA and CDR2 is SQIVND in the germline V gene (reference sequence). CDR3 length: 12 amino acids. The DNA of the CDR3 is TGTGCCAGTGGGACATCTTTCGAGACCCAGTACTTC. Its translation: CASGTSFETQYF.

The chain recombines TRBV5-6 with TRBJ1-2; no definite D call. Trimming left V 10 bases short and J 4 bases short, with 8 bases between. The CDR3 has 10 amino acids. Germline assignment: CDR1 SGHDT and CDR2 YYEEEE. The CDR3 reads CAGVGYGYTF. The CDR3 DNA follows: TGTGCCGGGGTAGGCTATGGCTACACCTTC.

At least ten counts were recorded for this clonotype. The chain employs TRBV24-1 and TRBJ1-2, with 9 bases fitting TRBD1. In germline, CDR1 is KGHDR, CDR2 SFDVKD. The CDR3 totals 13 residues. The ends lost 12 bases at V and 2 bases at J; junction bases unmatched: 6. CDR3 bases: TGTGCCGCGGGGGGACAGGGCAACTATGGCTACACCTTC. Translation: CAAGGQGNYGYTF.

In this sample, this clonotype turned up a few times. J is TRBJ2-7 and V is TRBV6-2 or TRBV6-3; 9 positions agree with TRBD1. Germline V gene lookup returns CDR1 MNHEY and CDR2 SVGEGT. CDR3 size: 12 residues. J gave up 5 bases and V 8 bases, and 4 bases lay outside the gene matches. CDR3 amino acids: CASGDRAHEQYF. The CDR3 region has the DNA TGTGCCAGCGGGGACAGGGCTCACGAGCAGTACTTC.

The CDR3: CSVDDGGELNQPQHF. The CDR3 DNA sequence: TGCAGCGTTGACGACGGGGGGGAACTCAATCAGCCCCAGCATTTT. This chain uses TRBV29-1 with TRBJ1-5, with a weak D call TRBD1 (5 bases). CDR1 is SQVTM, CDR2 ANQGSEA, per germline. The CDR3 covers 15 residues. V lost 3 bases and J 3 bases, leaving 15 bases between the germline ends.

This clonotype showed up many times. The genes are TRBV7-8 and TRBJ2-7, with D possibly being TRBD1 or TRBD2 (5 bases each). The CDR3 spans 15 residues. The ends were cut back, 5 bases at V and 6 bases at J, with 20 bases in the middle. The germline V gene has CDR1 SGHVS and CDR2 FQNEAQ. DNA of the CDR3: TGTGCCAGCAGCATATCCGGGACCCCCCCCGGCGAGCAGTACTTC. Translation: CASSISGTPPGEQYF.

In this sample, this clonotype turned up a few times. This chain links TRBV6-5 with TRBJ2-7; possible D gene TRBD2, 6 bases. Germline V CDR1 and CDR2: MNHEY, SVGAGI. CDR3 length: 14 residues. With 7 bases removed from V and 7 bases from J, the gap between germline ends came to 20 bases. CDR3 sequence: CASKLFPQAGEQYF. In DNA form, the CDR3 reads TGTGCCAGCAAACTCTTCCCACAGGCGGGGGAGCAGTACTTC.

This clonotype was recorded a few times. The rearrangement links TRBV20-1 to TRBJ2-7; either TRBD1 or TRBD2 may supply D (5 bases each). Germline CDR1 and CDR2: DFQATT and SNEGSKA (reference sequence). V was clipped by 0 bases and J by 5 bases, with 20 bases between them. This CDR3 is 16 amino acids long. This CDR3 is CSARDLGTFPIHEQYF. For the CDR3, the DNA is TGCAGTGCTAGAGATCTCGGGACCTTCCCCATCCACGAGCAGTACTTC.